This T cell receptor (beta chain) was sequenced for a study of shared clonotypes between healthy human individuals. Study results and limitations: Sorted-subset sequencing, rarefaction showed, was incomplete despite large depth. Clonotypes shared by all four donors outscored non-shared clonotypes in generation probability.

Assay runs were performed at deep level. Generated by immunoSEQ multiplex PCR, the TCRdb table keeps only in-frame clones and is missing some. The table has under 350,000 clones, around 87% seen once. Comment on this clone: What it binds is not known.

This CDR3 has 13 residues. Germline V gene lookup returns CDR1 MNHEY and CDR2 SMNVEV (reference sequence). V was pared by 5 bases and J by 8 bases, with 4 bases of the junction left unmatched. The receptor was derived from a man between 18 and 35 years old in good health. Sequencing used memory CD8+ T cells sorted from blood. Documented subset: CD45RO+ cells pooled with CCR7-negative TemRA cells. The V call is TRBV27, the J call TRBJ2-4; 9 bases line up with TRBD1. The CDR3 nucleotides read TGTGCCAGCAGTCTGGACAGGGGTGACATTCAGTACTTC. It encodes CASSLDRGDIQYF.